A single sample is the source of the 30 T cell receptor beta chains below, sequenced in a study of T cell responses to AZD1222 COVID-19 vaccine. Sequencing was performed with immunoSEQ multiplex PCR; in TCRdb, only in-frame clones are kept and a portion is missing. Altogether some 97,000 clones are present, roughly 89% being singletons, with the ten largest covering about 3%. The sample was peripheral blood, taken on day 0 of AZD1222 vaccination. The receptor source for this set is an adult in good health.

The V gene is TRBV15, the J gene TRBJ2-7, with a weak D call TRBD2 (6 bases). V lost 5 bases to trimming and J lost 6 bases, with 17 bases between them. This CDR3 has 14 residues. Germline V gives CDR1 LNHNV, CDR2 YYDKDF (reference sequence). The CDR3, as DNA: TGTGCCACCAGCGAGGGACTGGCTATCTCCGAGCAGTACTTC. As protein: CATSEGLAISEQYF.

V is TRBV7-2 and J is TRBJ1-3, with 9 bases matching TRBD1. Germline V gene lookup returns CDR1 SGHTA and CDR2 FQGNSA. V lost 2 bases and J lost 8; bases outside the gene matches: 10. The CDR3 contains 16 residues. The CDR3 coding sequence is TGTGCCAGCAGCTTATGGGGACAGGGATTAGGGGACACCATATATTTT. This encodes CASSLWGQGLGDTIYF.

The chain employs TRBV2 and TRBJ1-1, with 7 positions matching TRBD1. Germline CDR1 SNHLY, CDR2 FYNNEI. After removal of 6 bases from V and 4 bases from J, the junction contained 5 bases not matched to a gene. CDR3 length: 13 amino acids. The CDR3 DNA sequence: TGTGCCAGCAGAGTCGACAGGGTCACTGAAGCTTTCTTT. It specifies CASRVDRVTEAFF.

The gene calls are TRBV3-1 (or the pseudogene TRBV3-2) and TRBJ1-1, with D maybe TRBD1 (6 bases). Germline CDR1 LGHDT, CDR2 YNNKEL (reference sequence). The CDR3 runs to 17 residues. V was clipped by 2 bases and J by 0 bases, with 16 bases between them. This CDR3 is CASSQYNPAGVNTEAFF. CDR3 in DNA: TGTGCCAGCAGCCAATACAACCCGGCAGGGGTGAACACTGAAGCTTTCTTT.

The chain recombines TRBV20-1 with TRBJ1-3; D gene unclear. Per germline, CDR1 DFQATT and CDR2 SNEGSKA (reference sequence). Trimming cost V 3 bases and J 0 bases, with 9 bases left between them. The CDR3 loop spans 14 amino acids. The CDR3 loop reads CSASKQLSGNTIYF. In nucleotides, the CDR3 is TGCAGTGCTAGTAAACAGCTCTCTGGAAACACCATATATTTT.

The V and J genes are TRBV6-6 and TRBJ1-3; TRBD1 might be the D (5 bases). Trimming shortened V by 5 bases and J by 0 bases, and 17 bases separated the two germline ends. CDR1 is MNHNY, CDR2 SVGAGI, per germline (reference sequence). This CDR3 is 17 amino acids long. The CDR3 sequence: CASSLDGTSSSGNTIYF. The CDR3 DNA follows: TGTGCCAGCAGTCTGGATGGGACTTCGAGCTCTGGAAACACCATATATTTT.

The chain employs TRBV19 and TRBJ2-2; possibly TRBD2 for D (5 bases). Trimming took off 5 bases at V and 6 bases at J, with 13 bases between the two ends. CDR1 is LNHDA, CDR2 SQIVND, per germline (reference sequence). CDR3 length equals 14 residues. CDR3 sequence: CASSFDIASGELFF. The DNA for the CDR3 is TGTGCCAGTAGTTTCGACATAGCGTCCGGGGAGCTGTTTTTT.

This sequence joins TRBV7-2 and TRBJ1-1; the D is unclear. Germline-derived CDR1 and CDR2 are SGHTA and FQGNSA. V dropped 1 base and J dropped 5 bases, with 11 bases sitting between them. CDR3 length: 14 amino acids. The CDR3 spells CASSLGPTGTEAFF. As DNA, the CDR3 is TGTGCCAGCAGCTTAGGTCCAACTGGGACTGAAGCTTTCTTT.

The rearrangement joins TRBV19 to TRBJ1-2; D might be TRBD1 (6 bases). CDR3 length: 20 amino acids. Per the germline V gene, CDR1 is LNHDA and CDR2 is SQIVND (reference sequence). Trimming left V 3 bases short and J 4 bases short, with 30 bases between. In DNA, the CDR3 is TGTGCCAGTAGTATTGTGACCGTGCGGCCCCTGGACAGTAATTTCTATGGCTACACCTTC. Translated, it gives CASSIVTVRPLDSNFYGYTF. Based on the CDR3 plus reference TRBV19 and TRBJ1-2, the full variable domain is DGGITQSPKYLFRKEGQNVTLSCEQNLNHDAMYWYRQDPGQGLRLIYYSQIVNDFQKGDIAEGYSVSREKKESFPLTVTSAQKNPTAFYLCASSIVTVRPLDSNFYGYTFGSGTRLTVV.

The chain recombines TRBV6-1 with TRBJ1-5; D unresolved. Germline CDR1 is MNHNS and CDR2 is SASEGT. CDR3 size: 14 residues. V was pared by 3 bases and J by 5 bases, with 11 bases between. CDR3 protein: CASSEEVFYQPQHF. The CDR3 nucleotides read TGTGCCAGCAGTGAGGAGGTCTTCTATCAGCCCCAGCATTTT.

The V call is TRBV28, the J call TRBJ2-1; 10 bases are shared with TRBD2. V shed 5 bases, J shed 10 bases, and the junction held 14 bases outside the gene matches. Germline V CDR1 and CDR2: MDHEN, SYDVKM. The CDR3 runs to 16 residues. CDR3 region: CASSPLWSGGVGEQFF. The CDR3 nucleotides read TGTGCCAGCAGTCCCCTCTGGAGCGGGGGGGTAGGCGAGCAGTTCTTC.

The rearrangement links TRBV7-9 to TRBJ1-6; 7 nucleotides agree with TRBD1. CDR3 size: 15 residues. Germline-derived CDR1 and CDR2 are SEHNR and FQNEAQ (reference sequence). V lost 5 bases, J lost 6 bases, and 7 bases stayed unmatched. The CDR3 sequence: CASSRDDRVNSPLHF. CDR3 in DNA: TGTGCCAGCAGCCGGGATGACAGGGTTAATTCACCCCTCCACTTT.

A few counts support this clone. The V and J genes are TRBV19 and TRBJ1-3; D is undetermined. The V gene lost 5 bases and the J gene lost 0 bases, with 14 bases spanning the gap. The germline V gene has CDR1 LNHDA and CDR2 SQIVND (reference sequence). This CDR3 has 16 amino acids. CDR3 in DNA: TGTGCCAGTAGTGCTATCGGCGGGCGCTCTGGAAACACCATATATTTT. Protein sequence: CASSAIGGRSGNTIYF.

The chain uses TRBV28 and TRBJ1-5, with D hard to call. The V end was cut by 6 bases, the J end by 12 bases, with 15 bases between. Germline CDR1 is MDHEN and CDR2 is SYDVKM. The CDR3 length is 12 residues. The CDR3 protein is CASSLPRHLQHF. The CDR3 coding sequence is TGTGCCAGCAGCCTCCCCCGGCACCTCCAGCATTTT.

The chain recombines TRBV4-1 with TRBJ2-1, with 10 bases matching TRBD1. Germline loops: CDR1 MGHRA, CDR2 YSYEKL. V lost 7 bases to trimming and J lost 7 bases; unmatched junction nucleotides: 4. This CDR3 spans 13 amino acids. The CDR3 loop is CASMGQGRNEQFF. The CDR3 DNA reads as TGCGCCAGCATGGGACAGGGGCGGAATGAGCAGTTCTTC.

The CDR3 DNA follows: TGTGCCACCAGTGATAATCTCGGCAGGGGGCTCGGAGAGACCCAGTACTTC. It codes for CATSDNLGRGLGETQYF. The chain employs TRBV24-1 and TRBJ2-5, with 8 bases fitting TRBD1. The V gene end was trimmed by 3 bases and the J gene end by 4 bases; junction bases not matched to a gene: 12. The CDR3 consists of 17 residues. In germline, CDR1 is KGHDR, CDR2 SFDVKD.

The V and J genes are TRBV18 and TRBJ2-7; D is perhaps TRBD1 (6 bases). Germline CDR1 KGHSH, CDR2 LQKENI. The CDR3 consists of 15 residues. V was clipped by 1 base and J by 0 bases, with 10 bases between them. CDR3 coding DNA: TGTGCCAGCTCACCACTAGGGACAAACTCCTACGAGCAGTACTTC. This sequence encodes CASSPLGTNSYEQYF.

V is TRBV6-5 and J is TRBJ2-3; possibly TRBD2 for D (7 bases). CDR1 is MNHEY and CDR2 is SVGAGI in the germline V gene. The length of the CDR3 is 15 residues. With 8 bases removed from V and 2 bases from J, the gap between germline ends came to 17 bases. The DNA for the CDR3 is TGTGCCAGCGATCGGCGGGGGCCGAACACAGATACGCAGTATTTT. As protein: CASDRRGPNTDTQYF.

The chain couples TRBV2 to TRBJ1-2, with 8 bases lining up with TRBD1. The CDR3 loop spans 13 amino acids. The V gene end was trimmed by 6 bases and the J gene end by 8 bases; junction bases not matched to a gene: 8. Per the germline V gene, CDR1 is SNHLY and CDR2 is FYNNEI. The CDR3 DNA is TGTGCCAGCAGGGGGACAGGCCCAGCGGGCTACACCTTC. Protein product: CASRGTGPAGYTF.

The rearrangement uses TRBV15 and TRBJ2-1; D is uncertain. Germline CDR1 reads LNHNV; CDR2 reads YYDKDF (reference sequence). This CDR3 has 14 residues. V was pared by 0 bases and J by 9 bases, with 12 bases between. CDR3: CATSREGLSGEQFF. DNA for the CDR3: TGTGCCACCAGCAGAGAGGGCCTTTCGGGTGAGCAGTTCTTC.

CDR3 region: CASSLGAGTIYGYTF. DNA for the CDR3: TGTGCCAGCAGCTTGGGGGCAGGGACCATCTATGGCTACACCTTC. The chain has TRBV5-6 and TRBJ1-2, with D perhaps matching TRBD1 (5 bases). The V end lost 0 bases, the J end lost 4 bases, and 13 bases lay between the germline ends. Germline CDR1 and CDR2: SGHDT and YYEEEE. This CDR3 is 15 amino acids long. Drawing the rest from reference TRBV5-6 and TRBJ1-2, the complete variable domain is DAGVTQSPTHLIKTRGQQVTLRCSPKSGHDTVSWYQQALGQGPQFIFQYYEEEERQRGNFPDRFSGHQFPNYSSELNVNALLLGDSALYLCASSLGAGTIYGYTFGSGTRLTVV.

J is TRBJ2-5 and V is TRBV4-2; 16 bases fit TRBD2. Germline CDR1 reads LGHNA; CDR2 reads YNFKEQ. V was clipped by 1 base and J by 5 bases; unmatched bases: 10. The CDR3 runs to 19 residues. This CDR3 is CASSQVGLGLAGGDETQYF. CDR3 in DNA: TGTGCCAGCAGCCAAGTGGGCTTGGGACTAGCGGGGGGGGACGAGACCCAGTACTTC.

The chain employs TRBV15 and TRBJ2-7; D is uncertain. The CDR3 length is 13 residues. The ends were cut back, 0 bases at V and 3 bases at J, with 6 bases in the middle. Germline V gene data show CDR1 as LNHNV and CDR2 as YYDKDF (reference sequence). CDR3 loop: CATSREASYEQYF. Here the CDR3 DNA reads TGTGCCACCAGCAGAGAAGCCAGCTACGAGCAGTACTTC. Complete variable domain (other parts from reference TRBV15 and TRBJ2-7): DAMVIQNPRYQVTQFGKPVTLSCSQTLNHNVMYWYQQKSSQAPKLLFHYYDKDFNNEADTPDNFQSRRPNTSFCFLDIRSPGLGDTAMYLCATSREASYEQYFGPGTRLTVT.

This sequence joins TRBV7-2 and TRBJ1-2; 7 nucleotides agree with TRBD1. The V segment lost 0 bases and the J segment 7 bases; nucleotides outside the gene matches: 8. The CDR3 consists of 15 residues. Germline V lookup: CDR1 SGHTA, CDR2 FQGNSA. As DNA, the CDR3 is TGTGCCAGCAGCTTAGCACCGGGACAGAGAGTTGGCTACACCTTC. Its translation: CASSLAPGQRVGYTF.

This clone was picked up a small number of times. V gene TRBV11-3 combines with J gene TRBJ2-7; no firm D call. The CDR3 covers 17 residues. V lost 2 bases and J 2 bases, leaving 19 bases between the germline ends. Germline CDR1 reads SGHNT; CDR2 reads YENEEA. Here the CDR3 DNA reads TGTGCCAGCAGCTTAAGAGCCCTTAATTTAGGCACCTACGAGCAGTACTTC. As protein: CASSLRALNLGTYEQYF.

The rearrangement uses TRBV11-2 and TRBJ2-5; D might be TRBD1 or TRBD2, each matching 5 bases. The germline CDR1 and CDR2 sequences are SGHAT and FQNNGV. Trimming stripped 4 bases from V and 1 base from J, with 16 bases between. CDR3 size: 16 residues. For the CDR3, the DNA is TGTGCCAGCAGCTCCCCGGGGCTTGCCCTCCAAGAGACCCAGTACTTC. Its translation is CASSSPGLALQETQYF.

This clone occurred once. This sequence joins TRBV5-6 and TRBJ1-3; D not resolved. The V gene lost 4 bases and the J gene lost 2 bases, with 13 bases spanning the gap. Germline loops: CDR1 SGHDT, CDR2 YYEEEE. This CDR3 comprises 15 residues. The CDR3 region has the DNA TGTGCCAGCAGCCAGAATCCCTCGCCTGGAAACACCATATATTTT. Its translation is CASSQNPSPGNTIYF.

The rearrangement joins TRBV3-1 (or the pseudogene TRBV3-2) to TRBJ1-5; D unresolved. The CDR3 contains 16 residues. V shed 2 bases and J shed 2 bases, with 13 bases lying between them. The germline V gene encodes CDR1 LGHDT and CDR2 YNNKEL (reference sequence). The CDR3 nucleotides are TGTGCCAGCAGCCAAAATCTCCGGGTGGGCAATCAGCCCCAGCATTTT. Amino acids: CASSQNLRVGNQPQHF.

The chain employs TRBV2 and TRBJ1-5, with D possibly being TRBD1 (5 bases). Trimming cost V 6 bases and J 2 bases, with 14 bases left between them. There are 15 residues in the CDR3. CDR1 and CDR2 (germline): SNHLY, FYNNEI. CDR3 DNA: TGTGCCAGCAGGCGGGGGACTGAGGGCAATCAGCCCCAGCATTTT. Residues: CASRRGTEGNQPQHF. Full variable domain (outside the CDR3, taken from reference TRBV2 and TRBJ1-5): EPEVTQTPSHQVTQMGQEVILRCVPISNHLYFYWYRQILGQKVEFLVSFYNNEISEKSEIFDDQFSVERPDGSNFTLKIRSTKLEDSAMYFCASRRGTEGNQPQHFGDGTRLSIL.

The chain joins TRBV5-1 to TRBJ1-2, with 9 bases aligning to TRBD1. CDR1 is SGHRS and CDR2 is YFSETQ in the germline V gene. The trim removed 4 bases at V and 8 bases at J, leaving 18 bases unmatched. The CDR3 is made up of 17 amino acids. The CDR3 loop reads CASSLSGQGPTSGGYTF. The CDR3, as DNA: TGCGCCAGCAGCCTCTCGGGACAGGGACCCACCAGTGGAGGCTACACCTTC.